A selection of T cell receptor beta chains follows, all from one sample in a study of blood T cell repertoires in COVID-19. The repertoire was sequenced with immunoSEQ multiplex PCR; TCRdb's copy has only in-frame clones and lacks some. The sample records 150,000 or so clones, about 86% being singletons. Sequencing was done on a sample of PBMCs or T cells enriched from blood (not recorded which). These receptors were obtained from a woman aged 45-65 years in a cohort exposed to, infected with or recovered from COVID-19 (not recorded which). The CDR3 runs from the conserved cysteine through the conserved F or W. A D gene is named only where the DNA matches it firmly. Clone size is stated in some rows and not others, as once, few, many or a class when expanded.

v_gene	j_gene	abundance	d_gene	CDR3nt	CDR3aa
TRBV5-1	TRBJ2-2	few	NA	TGCGCCAGCAGCCTTACTGCTCGTACAGGGAACACCGGGGAGCTGTTTTTT	CASSLTARTGNTGELFF
TRBV5-8	TRBJ1-5	NA	NA	TGTGCCAGCAGCTTCCGAACGGGAAGCGCGGGACAGCCCCAGCATTTT	CASSFRTGSAGQPQHF
TRBV28	TRBJ1-2	NA	TRBD1	TGTGCCAGCAGTCCGTCTTCAGGGGGCGACTATGGCTACACCTTC	CASSPSSGGDYGYTF
TRBV9	TRBJ2-1	NA	TRBD2	TGTGCCAGCAGCGTAGTTGACGGGGGGGCCTATGGGAATGAGCAGTTCTTC	CASSVVDGGAYGNEQFF
TRBV5-6	TRBJ2-2	NA	TRBD1	TGTGCCAGCAGTGAAATCGGGACAGGGTCCCTTTTTACCGGGGAGCTGTTTTTT	CASSEIGTGSLFTGELFF
TRBV7-3	TRBJ2-1	NA	TRBD2	TGTGCCAGCAGCTTCTCTAGCGGGAATGAGCAGTTCTTC	CASSFSSGNEQFF
TRBV6-5	TRBJ2-1	NA	TRBD2	TGTGCCAGCAGCCCCGGGACTAGCGTATACAATGAGCAGTTCTTC	CASSPGTSVYNEQFF
TRBV7-6	TRBJ2-7	few	NA	TGTGCCAGCAGCTTAGCTAGCCCTTCAGAGCAGTACTTC	CASSLASPSEQYF
TRBV28	TRBJ1-4	NA	NA	TGTGCCAGCAGACCACTAGCGAATGAAAAACTGTTTTTT	CASRPLANEKLFF
TRBV6-5	TRBJ1-3	NA	TRBD1	TGTGCCAGCAGCTACCCAGGGGGCGGAAACACCATATATTTT	CASSYPGGGNTIYF
TRBV30	TRBJ1-6	NA	NA	TGTGCCTGGGGGCGGTGGCAAAATTCACCCCTCCACTTT	CAWGRWQNSPLHF
TRBV14	TRBJ1-1	NA	TRBD1	TGTGCCAGCAGCCCTCGGGACAGGAACACTGAAGCTTTCTTT	CASSPRDRNTEAFF
TRBV9	TRBJ1-1	NA	NA	TGTGCCAGCAGCGTAGTTGGTACAGGCGATACTGAAGCTTTCTTT	CASSVVGTGDTEAFF
TRBV7-9	TRBJ2-7	NA	NA	TGTGCCAGCAGCAGCGTTCACGAGCAGTACTTC	CASSSVHEQYF
TRBV11-2	TRBJ1-2	NA	NA	TGTGCCAGCCGTCAGGCGGGGATGGGCTATGGCTACACCTTC	CASRQAGMGYGYTF
TRBV27	TRBJ2-3	few	TRBD1	TGTGCCAGCAGTTTGACAGGGGCATTTGATACGCAGTATTTT	CASSLTGAFDTQYF
TRBV10-2	TRBJ1-5	once	TRBD1	TGCGCCAGCAGTGATATCGTACAGGGGGCCCAGCCCCAGCATTTT	CASSDIVQGAQPQHF
TRBV24-1	TRBJ2-2	NA	NA	TGTGCCACCAGTGACTATCCCGGGGAGCTGTTTTTT	CATSDYPGELFF
TRBV5-1	TRBJ2-1	once	TRBD2	TGCGCCAGCGCCGCGGGAGGTTCCCATGAGCAGTTCTTC	CASAAGGSHEQFF
TRBV7-2	TRBJ2-7	NA	NA	TGTGCCAGCAGCCACCAGGGCCACGAGCAGTACTTC	CASSHQGHEQYF
TRBV19	TRBJ1-5	NA	TRBD1	TGTGCCAGTAGTATAGAGGACAGGGTCTGGGATCAGCCCCAGCATTTT	CASSIEDRVWDQPQHF
TRBV6-5	TRBJ2-2	few	NA	TGTGCCAGCAATCAAAATCCAGGGCTCACCGGGGAGCTGTTTTTT	CASNQNPGLTGELFF
TRBV9	TRBJ2-3	NA	TRBD2	TGTGCCAGCAGCGCCTACGCTAGCGGGGCTAGCACAGATACGCAGTATTTT	CASSAYASGASTDTQYF
TRBV21-1	TRBJ2-7	NA	NA	TGTGCCAGCAGCTATATTGACGGATCAGGGGAGCAGTACTTC	CASSYIDGSGEQYF
TRBV3-1/TRBV3-2	TRBJ2-5	NA	TRBD1	TGTGCCAGCAGCCCCACAGGGGCCCGCCGAGAGACCCAGTACTTC	CASSPTGARRETQYF
TRBV4-2	TRBJ2-2	NA	TRBD1	TGTGCCAGCAGCCACGGTACGACAGGGTCGCGGGAGCTGTTTTTT	CASSHGTTGSRELFF
TRBV9	TRBJ2-7	NA	TRBD1	TGTGCCAGCAGCCAATCACAGGGGGTAACCTACGAGCAGTACTTC	CASSQSQGVTYEQYF
TRBV10-3	TRBJ1-5	NA	TRBD1	TGTGCCATCAGTGGAGGACAGGGGCATCAGCCCCAGCATTTT	CAISGGQGHQPQHF
TRBV6-6	TRBJ2-7	NA	TRBD1	TGTGCCAGCAGCTACAGGGGTGAGGAGCAGTACTTC	CASSYRGEEQYF
TRBV5-6	TRBJ2-1	NA	TRBD1	TGTGCCAGCAGCTCGAGGACAGGGTATGGCAATGAGCAGTTCTTC	CASSSRTGYGNEQFF
TRBV6-5	TRBJ2-2	NA	NA	TGTGCCAGCGTGAGGATGACGGACAGTCACGGGGAGCTGTTTTTT	CASVRMTDSHGELFF
TRBV4-3	TRBJ2-3	NA	TRBD1	TGCGCCAGCAGCCAAGTTCCCCCAGGGGGTGGCACAGATACGCAGTATTTT	CASSQVPPGGGTDTQYF
TRBV28	TRBJ1-2	NA	NA	TGTGCCAGCAGTTTAATTATAGGAAGGGGAAGTCCGCATTTC	CASSLIIGRGSPHF
TRBV24-1	TRBJ2-3	few	NA	TGTGCCACCAGTGATTTCTCGGATACGCAGTATTTT	CATSDFSDTQYF
TRBV2	TRBJ2-7	NA	TRBD1	TGTGCCAGCAGAATACAGGGGAGCTCCTACGAGCAGTACTTC	CASRIQGSSYEQYF
TRBV29-1	TRBJ1-1	NA	NA	TGCAGCGTTGATAAGGGGGACACTGAAGCTTTCTTT	CSVDKGDTEAFF
TRBV4-3	TRBJ2-2	NA	TRBD2	TGCGCCAGCAGCCAACTCGCGGGGGGGGCGAACACCGGGGAGCTGTTTTTT	CASSQLAGGANTGELFF
TRBV3-1/TRBV3-2	TRBJ2-3	NA	TRBD1	TGTGCCAGCAGCCAATCCCCGACAGGGGAAGGGGCAGATACGCAGTATTTT	CASSQSPTGEGADTQYF
TRBV3-1/TRBV3-2	TRBJ2-2	NA	TRBD2	TGTGCCAGCAGCCAAGAGAGGGGACTATACACCGGGGAGCTGTTTTTT	CASSQERGLYTGELFF
TRBV27	TRBJ2-2	once	TRBD1	TGTGCCAGCAGGTCTACAGGGGAGACCGGGGAGCTGTTTTTT	CASRSTGETGELFF
TRBV18	TRBJ2-3	NA	NA	TGTGCCAGCTCATCCTTGAGCACAGATACGCAGTATTTT	CASSSLSTDTQYF
TRBV24-1	TRBJ1-4	NA	NA	TGTGCCACCAGTGATTCGGGAGCCTCTAATGAAAAACTGTTTTTT	CATSDSGASNEKLFF
TRBV7-9	TRBJ2-7	NA	NA	TGTGCCAGCAGCTTAGGGCTGGGAGACTACGAGCAGTACTTC	CASSLGLGDYEQYF
TRBV16	TRBJ1-5	NA	TRBD1	TGTGCCAGCAGCCAATTTGGGATTGGACAGGATAATCAGCCCCAGCATTTT	CASSQFGIGQDNQPQHF
TRBV4-1	TRBJ1-1	NA	NA	TGCGCCAGCGTACTGGTCCATATTTCAGGAATGAACACTGAAGCTTTCTTT	CASVLVHISGMNTEAFF
TRBV10-1	TRBJ1-3	NA	NA	TGCGCCAGCAGTGAGTCGACAGGCTACAGCTCTGGAAACACCATATATTTT	CASSESTGYSSGNTIYF
TRBV15	TRBJ2-1	NA	TRBD2	TGTGCCACCAGCATCGGGACTAGCGAGGCCAATGAGCAGTTCTTC	CATSIGTSEANEQFF
TRBV12-2	TRBJ1-1	NA	NA	TGTGCAAGTCGCCCCGGGGTGAACACTGAAGCTTTCTTT	CASRPGVNTEAFF
TRBV19	TRBJ2-1	NA	TRBD2	TGTGCCAGTTCGATAGCGGGAGGCCCCATCGGGGAGCAGTTCTTC	CASSIAGGPIGEQFF